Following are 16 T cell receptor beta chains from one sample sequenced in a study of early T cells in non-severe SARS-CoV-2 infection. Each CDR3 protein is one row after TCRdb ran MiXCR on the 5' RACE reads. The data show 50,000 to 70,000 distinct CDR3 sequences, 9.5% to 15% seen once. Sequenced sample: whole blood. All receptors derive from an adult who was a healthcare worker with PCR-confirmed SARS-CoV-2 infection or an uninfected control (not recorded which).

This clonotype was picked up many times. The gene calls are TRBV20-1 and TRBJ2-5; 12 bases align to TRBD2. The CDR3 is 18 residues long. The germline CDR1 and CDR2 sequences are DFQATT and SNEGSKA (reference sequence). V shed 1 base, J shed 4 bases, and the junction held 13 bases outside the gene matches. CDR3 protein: CSARVGRLAGGPRETQYF. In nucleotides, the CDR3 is TGCAGTGCTAGAGTTGGGAGGCTAGCGGGGGGGCCTCGAGAGACCCAGTACTTC.

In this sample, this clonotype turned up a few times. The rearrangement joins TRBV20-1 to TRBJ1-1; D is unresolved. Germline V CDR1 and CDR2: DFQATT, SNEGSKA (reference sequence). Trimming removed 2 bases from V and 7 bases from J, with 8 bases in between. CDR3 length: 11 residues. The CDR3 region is CSARREVEAFF. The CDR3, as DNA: TGCAGTGCTAGACGGGAGGTTGAAGCTTTCTTT.

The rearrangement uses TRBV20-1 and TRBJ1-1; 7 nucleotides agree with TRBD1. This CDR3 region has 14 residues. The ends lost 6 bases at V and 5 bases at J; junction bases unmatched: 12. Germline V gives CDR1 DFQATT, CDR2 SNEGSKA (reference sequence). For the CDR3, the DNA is TGCAGTGCCCTACGGACAGGACTCGCTACTGAAGCTTTCTTT. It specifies CSALRTGLATEAFF.

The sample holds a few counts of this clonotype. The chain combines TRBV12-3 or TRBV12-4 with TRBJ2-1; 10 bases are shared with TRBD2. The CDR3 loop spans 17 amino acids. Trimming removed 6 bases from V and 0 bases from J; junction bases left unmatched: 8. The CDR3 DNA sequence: TGTGCCAGCAGCCTAGCGGGGGCGCTAAGCTCCTACAATGAGCAGTTCTTC. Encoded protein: CASSLAGALSSYNEQFF.

DNA of the CDR3: TGTGCCAGCAGCTCCGGGGGCCGATACGAGCAGTACTTC. Translating it yields CASSSGGRYEQYF. The rearrangement uses TRBV7-9 and TRBJ2-7, with D perhaps being TRBD1 or TRBD2 (6 bases each). This CDR3 contains 13 residues. V dropped 4 bases and J dropped 4 bases, with 11 bases sitting between them. Germline-derived CDR1 and CDR2 are SEHNR and FQNEAQ (reference sequence).

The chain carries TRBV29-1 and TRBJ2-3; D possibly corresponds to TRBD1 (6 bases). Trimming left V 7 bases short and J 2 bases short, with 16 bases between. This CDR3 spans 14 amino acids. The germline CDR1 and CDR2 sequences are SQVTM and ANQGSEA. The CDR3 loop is CSAKHGTITDTQYF. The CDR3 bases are TGCAGCGCAAAACACGGGACAATCACAGATACGCAGTATTTT.

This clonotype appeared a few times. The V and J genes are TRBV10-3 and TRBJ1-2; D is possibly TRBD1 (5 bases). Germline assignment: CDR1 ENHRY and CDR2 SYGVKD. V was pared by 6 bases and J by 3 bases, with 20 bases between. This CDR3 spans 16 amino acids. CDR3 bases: TGTGCCATCAGGCAGGGACCCCCCGTTAATGACTATGGCTACACCTTC. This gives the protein CAIRQGPPVNDYGYTF.

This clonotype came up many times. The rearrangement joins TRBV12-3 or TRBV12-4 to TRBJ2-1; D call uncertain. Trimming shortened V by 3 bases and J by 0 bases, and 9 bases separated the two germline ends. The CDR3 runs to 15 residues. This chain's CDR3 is CASSLRRSSYNEQFF. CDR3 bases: TGTGCCAGCAGTTTGAGGCGGAGCTCCTACAATGAGCAGTTCTTC.

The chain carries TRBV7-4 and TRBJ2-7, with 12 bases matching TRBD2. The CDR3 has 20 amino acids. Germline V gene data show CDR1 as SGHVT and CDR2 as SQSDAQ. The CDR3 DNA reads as TGTGAAATTAAAAGTCGGCGATCCCGAGGACTAGCGGGGTTCTCCTACGAGCAGTACTTC. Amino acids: CEIKSRRSRGLAGFSYEQYF. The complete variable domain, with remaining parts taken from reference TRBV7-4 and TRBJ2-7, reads GAGVSQSPRYKVAKRGRDVALRCDSISGHVTLYWYRQTLGQGSEVLTYSQSDAQRDKSGRPSGRFSAERPERSVSTLKIQRTEQGDSAVYLCEIKSRRSRGLAGFSYEQYFGPGTRLTVT.

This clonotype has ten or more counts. CDR3 bases: TGTGCCAGCTCATACGGACAGGGACCGAACACTGAAGCTTTCTTT. Protein: CASSYGQGPNTEAFF. The gene calls are TRBV12-3 or TRBV12-4 and TRBJ1-1; 8 nucleotides line up with TRBD1. The CDR3 sequence is 15 residues long. The J segment lost 1 base and the V segment lost 8 bases, leaving 9 bases of the junction unmatched.

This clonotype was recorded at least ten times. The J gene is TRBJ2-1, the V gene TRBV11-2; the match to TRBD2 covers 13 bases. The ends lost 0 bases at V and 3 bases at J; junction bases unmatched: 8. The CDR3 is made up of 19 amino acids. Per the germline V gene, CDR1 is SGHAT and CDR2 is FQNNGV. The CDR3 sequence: CASSLDQGTSGKFYNEQFF. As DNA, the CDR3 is TGTGCCAGCAGCTTAGATCAAGGGACTAGCGGGAAATTCTACAATGAGCAGTTCTTC.

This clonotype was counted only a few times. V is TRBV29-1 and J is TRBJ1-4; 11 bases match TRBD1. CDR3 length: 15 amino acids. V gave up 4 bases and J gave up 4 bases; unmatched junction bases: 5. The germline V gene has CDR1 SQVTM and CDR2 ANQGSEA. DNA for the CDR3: TGCAGCGTTGCTTCCGGGACAGGGGGTAATGAAAAACTGTTTTTT. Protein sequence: CSVASGTGGNEKLFF.

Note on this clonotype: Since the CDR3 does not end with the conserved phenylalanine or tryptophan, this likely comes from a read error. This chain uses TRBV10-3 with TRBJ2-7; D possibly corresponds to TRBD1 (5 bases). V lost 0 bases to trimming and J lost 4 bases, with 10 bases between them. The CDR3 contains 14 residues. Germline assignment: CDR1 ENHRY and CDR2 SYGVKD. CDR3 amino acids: CAISESQGNYEQYS. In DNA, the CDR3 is TGTGCCATCAGTGAGTCTCAGGGTAATTACGAGCAGTACTCC.

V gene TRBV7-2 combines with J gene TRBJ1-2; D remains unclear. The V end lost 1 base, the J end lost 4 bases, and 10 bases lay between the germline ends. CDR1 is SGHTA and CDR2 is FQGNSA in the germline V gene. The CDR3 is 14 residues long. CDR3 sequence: CASSLDYSRYGYTF. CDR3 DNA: TGTGCCAGCAGCTTAGACTACAGCCGCTATGGCTACACCTTC.

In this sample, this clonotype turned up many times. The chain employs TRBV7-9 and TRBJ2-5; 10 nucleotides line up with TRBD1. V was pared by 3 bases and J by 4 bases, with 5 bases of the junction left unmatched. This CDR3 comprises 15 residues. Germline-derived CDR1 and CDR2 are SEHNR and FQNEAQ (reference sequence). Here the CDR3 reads CASSFPTGGRETQYF. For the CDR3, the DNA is TGTGCCAGCAGCTTCCCGACAGGGGGCAGAGAGACCCAGTACTTC.

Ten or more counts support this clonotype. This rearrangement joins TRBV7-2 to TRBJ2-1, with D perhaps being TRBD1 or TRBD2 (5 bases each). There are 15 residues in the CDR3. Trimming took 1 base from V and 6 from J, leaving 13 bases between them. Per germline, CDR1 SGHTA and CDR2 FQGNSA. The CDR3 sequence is CASSLGLAGGNEQFF. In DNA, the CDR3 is TGTGCCAGCAGCTTAGGGCTAGCTGGGGGCAATGAGCAGTTCTTC.